Described below is a single TCR beta chain sequence and its context. Its specificity is unknown. This record comes from a study of T cell repertoires in cytomegalovirus infection. Study outcomes and limitations: Summed frequency of shared TCR beta families picked out CMV carriers who also had the relevant HLA. HLA-C-restricted CMV clonotypes gave the most frequent clonotype in two of eight donors.

V was trimmed by 3 bases and J by 10 bases, leaving 28 bases between them. The germline V gene has CDR1 ENHRY and CDR2 SYGVKD. This CDR3 contains 18 residues. MiXCR, run by TCRdb on the reads, gives a single entry per CDR3 protein. The repertoire includes a few hundred thousand distinct CDR3 sequences, 18% of them detected once, and roughly 9% sits in the top ten. The sample taken for sequencing was PBMCs. The receptor was isolated from a human donor in good health (CMV status not recorded). Some clones in this sample may be carry-over from other donors' samples. This rearrangement joins TRBV10-3 to TRBJ2-1, with D perhaps matching TRBD2 (5 bases). In DNA, the CDR3 is TGTGCCATCAGTGATATCTTAATCGGAGCGGAGCCGCCGGGAGAGCAGTTCTTC. Amino acids: CAISDILIGAEPPGEQFF.